The clone carrying this T cell receptor (beta chain) was seen repeatedly, ten times or more. Its antigen remains unknown. The sample belongs to a study of regulatory T cells in long-lasting Graves disease. Regarding the study as a whole: The study found persistent patients shared more public clonotypes (over 2,500) than new patients (approximately 970).

Researchers made TCR beta libraries by using iRepertoire HTBI primers and running Arm-PCR on CDR3 regions. TCRdb reanalysed the multiplex PCR reads using MiXCR and keeps one entry per CDR3 protein. The sample includes 380,000 or so distinct CDR3 sequences, about 16% of them seen just once. V gave up 1 base and J gave up 5 bases; unmatched junction bases: 14. The CDR3 extends over 17 amino acids. CDR1 is SGHAT and CDR2 is FQNNGV in the germline V gene. Time point noted: newly diagnosed GD, antithyroid drugs for less than 3 months. After RNA was extracted from PBMCs, the TCR library was made from it. A volume of approximately 10 milliliters of peripheral blood was collected in EDTA tubes. This sample was shared with a second study, whose subject was T cells in Graves' hyperthyroidism and ophthalmopathy.

This chain joins TRBV11-2 and TRBJ2-7, with 7 bases that match TRBD1. Here the sequenced sample was peripheral blood mononuclear cells (PBMCs), taken at new diagnosis, from a patient treated with antithyroid drugs. The source of this sequence is a woman aged 18 to 35 with Graves disease. DNA of the CDR3: TGTGCCAGCAGCTTAGTAGGTCGACAGGGAAGTGGTAACGAGCAGTACTTC. This gives the protein CASSLVGRQGSGNEQYF.